This T cell receptor beta chain was recovered during a study of technical replicates of blood from several donors. CDR3 length: 15 amino acids. V lost 0 bases, J lost 5 bases, and 14 bases lay in between. Germline loops: CDR1 SGHRS, CDR2 YFSETQ. This table comes from immunoSEQ multiplex PCR, and its TCRdb copy is limited to in-frame clones, with some not included. The table has about 82,000 clones, roughly 93% seen once. The V call is TRBV5-1, the J call TRBJ1-1, with D possibly being TRBD1 (5 bases). The clonotype comes from a human donor in good health. The sample consisted of T cells isolated from PBMCs. The DNA for the CDR3 is TGCGCCAGCAGCTTGGGGGTAGGAGGGGTAACTGAAGCTTTCTTT. Its protein product is CASSLGVGGVTEAFF.